This T cell receptor (beta chain) appears in the sequencing data of a study of early T cells in non-severe SARS-CoV-2 infection. On the study more broadly: Bulk RNA from unsorted whole blood was sequenced; chains were unpaired.

Tagging with unique molecular identifiers was applied to individual cDNA molecules. Each CDR3 protein is one row after TCRdb ran MiXCR on the 5' RACE reads. The sample records about 98,000 distinct CDR3 sequences, 13% to 15% being singletons. This clonotype has just a few counts. V was clipped by 5 bases and J by 6 bases; unmatched bases: 9. This CDR3 is 14 amino acids long. From germline, CDR1 is SEHNR and CDR2 FQNEAQ (reference sequence). The receptor was derived from an adult who was a healthcare worker with PCR-confirmed SARS-CoV-2 infection or an uninfected control (not recorded which). Sample: whole blood. V gene TRBV7-9 combines with J gene TRBJ2-7, with 8 nucleotides matching TRBD1. CDR3 in DNA: TGTGCCAGCAGCCCGGGACAGGTTGGGGGCGAGCAGTACTTC. Its translation: CASSPGQVGGEQYF. The entire variable domain, with the rest obtained from reference TRBV7-9 and TRBJ2-7, is as follows: DTGVSQNPRHKITKRGQNVTFRCDPISEHNRLYWYRQTLGQGPEFLTYFQNEAQLEKSRLLSDRFSAERPKGSFSTLEIQRTEQGDSAMYLCASSPGQVGGEQYFGPGTRLTVT.